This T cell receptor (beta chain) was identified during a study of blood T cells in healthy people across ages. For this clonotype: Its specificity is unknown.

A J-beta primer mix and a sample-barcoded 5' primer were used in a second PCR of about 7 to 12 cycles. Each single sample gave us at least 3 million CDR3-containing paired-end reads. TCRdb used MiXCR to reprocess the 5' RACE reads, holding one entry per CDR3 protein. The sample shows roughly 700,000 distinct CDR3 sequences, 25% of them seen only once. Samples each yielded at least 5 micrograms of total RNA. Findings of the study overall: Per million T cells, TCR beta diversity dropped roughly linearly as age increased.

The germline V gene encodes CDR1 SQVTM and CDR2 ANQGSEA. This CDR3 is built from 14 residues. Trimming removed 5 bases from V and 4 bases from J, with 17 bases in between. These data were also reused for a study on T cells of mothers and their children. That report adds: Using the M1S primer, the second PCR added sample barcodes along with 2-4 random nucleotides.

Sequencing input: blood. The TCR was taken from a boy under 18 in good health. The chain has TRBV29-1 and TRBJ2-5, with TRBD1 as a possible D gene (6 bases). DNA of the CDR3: TGCAGCGTTCTTGTGGACAGAGGAGTAGAGACCCAGTACTTC. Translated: CSVLVDRGVETQYF.